The TCR beta chain under discussion was sequenced for a study of monozygotic twins with inflammatory bowel disease (dated by TCRdb to the late 2010s). With regard to the full study: In total, around 28 monozygotic twin pairs made up the full study: 19 Danish pairs, all IBD-discordant, plus nine German pairs, of which four were IBD-concordant and five were IBD-discordant. The search for disease-associated traits relied mainly on comparing, within discordant pairs, IBD patients with their genetically identical healthy co-twins. Each individual had, on average, about 151 000 unique TCRalpha sequences and 181 000 unique TCRbeta sequences available for analysis. Findings and caveats that apply to the study as a whole: The results gave no support for a single strong signal or clonotype linked to IBD. Fewer clonotypes were shared with other individuals by IBD patients than by healthy twins, most markedly in patients showing signs of disease activity. A decrease in TCRbeta repertoire diversity, as measured by inverse Simpson index, was observed in IBD patients compared with their healthy co-twins. Differing immunosuppressive treatments among patients may have added background noise and inter-individual variability to the repertoires. Different T cell subtypes could not be distinguished in the analysis. Repertoire similarity did not differ between concordant and discordant twins, which could be due to limited statistical power.

A note on this clonotype: The antigen it binds to is not known.

To prepare the library, 5' RACE was applied. The input for every TCR library was around 3,800 ng of total RNA. For each sample, cDNA synthesis was carried out in eight separate reactions using SMARTScribe reverse transcriptase. During cDNA synthesis, unique molecular identifiers containing a 6-nucleotide sample barcode were introduced by template switching. TCRalpha and TCRbeta cDNA was amplified by two nested PCRs of 16 and 9 cycles, with bead purification after each PCR. Before amplification, the cDNA was treated with uracil DNA-glycosylase and purified using the QIAquick PCR purification kit. In the second PCR, Illumina TruSeq-compatible adapters and sample-specific barcodes were added. TapeStation and Qubit were used to check library quality and concentration, and about 4.5 ng of each library was pooled. The pooled libraries were sequenced with 2 x 100 bp reads and custom sequencing primers on an Illumina HiSeq2500 single-index Rapid Run. Per the authors' processing: MiGEC version 1.2.6 was used for UMI-based consensus assembly, which corrected PCR and sequencing errors. V(D)J alignment, clonotype assembly and CDR3 extraction were performed with MiXCR version 2.1.1. Gene usage, clonotype sharing and MAIT/NKT TCR abundance were normalised by analysing the top 1000, 10 000 and 20 000 clonotypes per sample. Diversity was computed as the inverse Simpson index with the vegan R package after downsampling to 27 000 UMIs. Paired Mann-Whitney U tests on discordant twin pairs were used, with Benjamini-Hochberg multiple-testing correction. One entry per CDR3 protein sequence results from the TCRdb reprocessing of the reads, with DNA left out. These V and J calls are TCRdb output, not the study's own analysis. In this sample's table one finds approximately 400,000 distinct CDR3 sequences. Approximately 2.4% of the sample is held by the ten biggest clonotypes.

From each donor, a roughly 2.6 ml peripheral blood sample was collected into PAXgene tubes and stored at -80 degrees C. Without T cell sorting, total RNA was isolated from whole blood using the PAXgene blood miRNA kit on an automated QIAcube. Peripheral blood from monozygotic twin pairs who were concordant or discordant for inflammatory bowel disease underwent deep TCRalpha and TCRbeta repertoire profiling using unique molecular barcoding. For every twin pair, smoking habits were documented, and each individual was categorised as a current, former or never smoker. The CDR3 sequence holds 13 residues, the cysteine and phenylalanine included. No DNA is given. The germline V gene supplies CDR1 SNHLY and CDR2 FYNNEI.

The chain is encoded by TRBV2 joined to TRBJ2-1; the D gene TCRdb calls, TRBD1, cannot be checked with no DNA. The TCR comes from a human donor with ulcerative colitis or Crohn's disease, or a healthy co-twin of an affected twin (not recorded which). Sequencing was performed on blood. CDR3 protein: CASRTRGLNEQFF.